A selection of T cell receptor beta chains follows, all from one sample in a study of cytomegalovirus exposure and HLA in healthy donors. Assay used: immunoSEQ multiplex PCR; TCRdb lists only in-frame clones, some missing. This table holds approximately 150,000 clones, more than 70% found once. The sample comprised PBMCs. The source of these receptors is a man aged 25-45 years in good health and CMV-seronegative. The CDR3 runs from the conserved cysteine through the conserved F or W. The D gene is left open where the match is weak. Clone size is stated in some rows and not others, as once, few, many or a class when expanded.

J | V | D | size | DNA | CDR3
TRBJ2-7 | TRBV5-6 | TRBD2 | NA | TGTGCCAGCAGCTTAAGAACTAGCGGCCCCTACGAGCAGTACTTC | CASSLRTSGPYEQYF
TRBJ2-5 | TRBV25-1 | NA | NA | TGTGCCAGCAACCAGGGAGAGACCCAGTACTTC | CASNQGETQYF
TRBJ2-1 | TRBV6-1 | TRBD2 | NA | TGTGCCAGCAGTGAACACATCGGGAGGAACGATGAGCAGTTCTTC | CASSEHIGRNDEQFF
TRBJ2-5 | TRBV6-1 | NA | NA | TGTGCCAGCAGTGAAGAATGGCCCGAGACCCAGTACTTC | CASSEEWPETQYF
TRBJ2-1 | TRBV7-7 | TRBD2 | NA | TGTGCTAGCAGCTACGGGGGAGGGAATGAGCAGTTCTTC | CASSYGGGNEQFF
TRBJ1-4 | TRBV4-3 | TRBD1 | once | TGCGCCAGCGGCCACGGCACCGGGACAGCAGAAAAACTGTTTTTT | CASGHGTGTAEKLFF
TRBJ2-7 | TRBV4-1 | NA | NA | TGCGCCAGCAGCCAAGATATGAGGCCAGACGAGCAGTACTTC | CASSQDMRPDEQYF
TRBJ1-1 | TRBV7-9 | TRBD1 | NA | TGTGCCAGCAGCTTGGTGTCAGGGGGCTTCACTGAAGCTTTCTTT | CASSLVSGGFTEAFF
TRBJ2-7 | TRBV6-5 | TRBD1 | once | TGTGCCACCAGGTGGGACAGGCCCTTGTACGAGCAGTACTTC | CATRWDRPLYEQYF
TRBJ2-2 | TRBV21-1 | NA | NA | TGTGCCAGCACCACCTCGGGACTAGCGGGGTGTGACACCGGGGAGCTGTTTTTT | CASTTSGLAGCDTGELFF
TRBJ2-3 | TRBV9 | TRBD2 | few | TGTGCCAGCAGCCCCTGGATCGGGGGGTACACAGATACGCAGTATTTT | CASSPWIGGYTDTQYF
TRBJ1-5 | TRBV2 | NA | once | TGTGCCAGCTACCGACAGGCCAGGGCTAGCAATCAGCCCCAGCATTTT | CASYRQARASNQPQHF
TRBJ1-3 | TRBV29-1 | NA | NA | TGCAGCGTTCAAGCTACAGCTGGAAACACCATATATTTT | CSVQATAGNTIYF
TRBJ1-2 | TRBV19 | NA | NA | TGTGCCAGTAGTATTGCGGGGAGCACTAACTATGGCTACACCTTC | CASSIAGSTNYGYTF
TRBJ2-1 | TRBV5-1 | TRBD2 | NA | TGCGCCAGCAGCAATAGCGGGGGGGCCCGGAATGAGCAGTTCTTC | CASSNSGGARNEQFF
TRBJ1-2 | TRBV27 | NA | NA | TGTGCCTCGTCTCGATCACAGGGCGAAGCCTTCTATGGCTACACCTTC | CASSRSQGEAFYGYTF
TRBJ2-3 | TRBV6-5 | NA | NA | TGTGCCGCCCTTGGAGGTGATACGCAGTATTTT | CAALGGDTQYF
TRBJ1-1 | TRBV30 | TRBD1 | NA | TGTGCCCAGGACAGGGGGTTCACTGAAGCTTTCTTT | CAQDRGFTEAFF
TRBJ1-6 | TRBV6-5 | NA | NA | TGTGCCAGCAGTTATTCAGGGGTAGGGAATTCACCCCTCCACTTT | CASSYSGVGNSPLHF
TRBJ2-1 | TRBV28 | TRBD2 | NA | TGTGCCAGCAGTCCCGGACTAGCGGGGGTGATCTCCTACAATGAGCAGTTCTTC | CASSPGLAGVISYNEQFF
TRBJ1-3 | TRBV14 | NA | NA | TGTGCCAGCAGCAACAGGGTCGGTGGAAACACCATATATTTT | CASSNRVGGNTIYF
TRBJ2-2 | TRBV6-4 | TRBD1 | NA | TGTGCCAGCAGTGACACAGGGGAGAAGAACACCGGGGAGCTGTTTTTT | CASSDTGEKNTGELFF
TRBJ2-1 | TRBV27 | TRBD2 | NA | TGTGCCAGCAGTTTATCGGCCGGGACTAGCGACTACAATGAGCAGTTCTTC | CASSLSAGTSDYNEQFF
TRBJ1-5 | TRBV18 | NA | NA | TGTGCCAGCTCATCTCAAACTTCGAGCAATCAGCCCCAGCATTTT | CASSSQTSSNQPQHF
TRBJ2-4 | TRBV10-3 | NA | NA | TGTGCCATCAGTGAGGGGGAGCGAGAAAACATTCAGTACTTC | CAISEGERENIQYF
TRBJ1-5 | TRBV7-9 | TRBD1 | NA | TGTGCCAGCAGCACTCAGGGGGAGAATCAGCCCCAGCATTTT | CASSTQGENQPQHF
TRBJ1-4 | TRBV28 | TRBD1 | NA | TGTGCCAGCAGTTTCCTCGGACAGGGTGGTGAAAAACTGTTTTTT | CASSFLGQGGEKLFF
TRBJ1-3 | TRBV6-1 | NA | once | TGTGCCAGCAGTGAGACGGTGGGGCTCTCTGGAAACACCATATATTTT | CASSETVGLSGNTIYF
TRBJ1-5 | TRBV10-1 | NA | NA | TGCGCCAGAAAGGGGCAGTATAGCAATCAGCCCCAGCATTTT | CARKGQYSNQPQHF
TRBJ1-2 | TRBV10-1 | NA | NA | TGCGCCCAGGAACCGGGGTGGACCTATGGCTACACCTTC | CAQEPGWTYGYTF
TRBJ2-1 | TRBV5-1 | TRBD2 | NA | TGCGCCAGCAGCCCAAAACTTATAGCGGGAGGGCTCGGTGAGCAGTTCTTC | CASSPKLIAGGLGEQFF
TRBJ1-6 | TRBV5-1 | TRBD1 | NA | TGCGCCAGCAGCTTGTGGGCAGGGGGCCGTAATTCACCCCTCCACTTT | CASSLWAGGRNSPLHF
TRBJ1-5 | TRBV10-3 | TRBD1 | NA | TGTGCCATCAGTGAGTCGACAGGGTTCAATCAGCCCCAGCATTTT | CAISESTGFNQPQHF
TRBJ2-3 | TRBV6-5 | NA | NA | TGTGCCAGCAGTTACTCGGACTCTGGCTCAGATACGCAGTATTTT | CASSYSDSGSDTQYF
TRBJ2-3 | TRBV4-2 | TRBD1 | NA | TGTGCCAGCAGCCAAGCCACAGGGGGAGTAGATACGCAGTATTTT | CASSQATGGVDTQYF
TRBJ1-1 | TRBV19 | NA | NA | TGTGCCAGTAGTGAAACAGGGAACACTGAAGCTTTCTTT | CASSETGNTEAFF
TRBJ2-1 | TRBV7-8 | TRBD1 | NA | TGTGCCAGCAGCTTCCGGACAGGGCTGGACAATGAGCAGTTCTTC | CASSFRTGLDNEQFF
TRBJ2-1 | TRBV5-4 | NA | NA | TGTGCCAGCAGCTCGGTGAATGACTTCAACAATGAGCAGTTCTTC | CASSSVNDFNNEQFF
TRBJ2-7 | TRBV4-1 | TRBD2 | once | TGCGCCAGCAGCCAATCTACCGGGACTAGCGGGACGGGCGAGCAGTACTTC | CASSQSTGTSGTGEQYF
TRBJ1-2 | TRBV6-5 | NA | NA | TGTGCCAGCAGCTATAACAGGGAAGGCTACACCTTC | CASSYNREGYTF
TRBJ1-5 | TRBV5-1 | NA | NA | TGCGCCAGCAGCCGGACGGGGGGGGATCAGCCCCAGCATTTT | CASSRTGGDQPQHF
TRBJ2-1 | TRBV4-1 | NA | NA | TGCGCCAGCAGCCTTGACCCACCGCGGGGCTCCTACAATGAGCAGTTCTTC | CASSLDPPRGSYNEQFF
TRBJ1-2 | TRBV5-4 | NA | NA | TGTGCCAGCAGCTTGATGCGGACAAACTATGGCTACACCTTC | CASSLMRTNYGYTF
TRBJ2-7 | TRBV7-2 | NA | NA | TGTGCCAGCAGCTTAACTTACCACTCCTACGAGCAGTACTTC | CASSLTYHSYEQYF